This TCR beta chain was sequenced during a study of blood T cell repertoires in COVID-19. Study background: The samples span acute and convalescent COVID-19 from the United States, Italy and Spain. From T cells, B-cell-depleted T cells, or PBMCs came the material, which was cDNA or gDNA.

Germline trimming cut 5 bases from V and 1 base from J; bases unmatched to any gene: 9. The CDR3 runs to 16 residues. The germline V gene encodes CDR1 LNHDA and CDR2 SQIVND (reference sequence). In the original processing: Amplification from reference gene primers served as the basis for estimated nucleated cell counts. Method: immunoSEQ multiplex PCR; TCRdb's copy keeps in-frame clones and lacks some. That table furnishes V, J and clone size, whereas the DNA furnished D and trimming. The sample yields 90,000 to 100,000 clones, 84% seen once. The specimen sequenced was peripheral blood. V usage is TRBV19 and J usage is TRBJ1-1, with 8 nucleotides matching TRBD1. The clonotype originates from a man in his sixties with acute or convalescent COVID-19. CDR3 region: CASSLGQGFPNTEAFF. CDR3 nucleotides: TGTGCCAGTAGTCTCGGACAGGGCTTCCCGAACACTGAAGCTTTCTTT.